This TCR beta chain was profiled in a study of post-analysis software for immune sequencing data. Study context: Several disease courses (relapsing-remitting, secondary progressive and progressive-relapsing) of multiple sclerosis were included. Study-level results: Under F measure analysis, samples from one preparation batch co-clustered strongly. Four to six TRBV segments, including TRBV5-6, TRBV5-1 and TRBV20-1, were more frequent in patients than controls.

As concerns this clonotype: Its cognate antigen is unknown.

Presence of unique molecular identifiers characterized the TCR beta cDNA libraries. Via MiXCR, TCRdb re-called the PCR reads, giving one row per CDR3 protein. The table includes 500,000 to 600,000 distinct CDR3 sequences, roughly 46% detected once. CDR3 length: 14 residues. Germline lookup yields CDR1 MNHNS and CDR2 SASEGT. V lost 6 bases and J 2 bases, leaving 8 bases between the germline ends. The chain joins TRBV6-1 to TRBJ2-6; D not certain. The sample consisted of blood. The receptor's source is a girl aged 5 to 17 with multiple sclerosis. CDR3 bases: TGTGCCAGCAGGGTTTGGGCTGGGGCCAACGTCCTGACTTTC. This sequence encodes CASRVWAGANVLTF.